This note documents a single T cell receptor (beta chain) sequence. The sample is drawn from a study of cytomegalovirus exposure and HLA in healthy donors. This PCR relied on a set of 60 Vbeta primers and 13 Jbeta primers. Profiling relied on immunoSEQ multiplex PCR, and the TCRdb table lists in-frame clones only, not all of them. The sample table includes fewer than 200,000 clones. This clonotype was sampled from a woman aged 55-75 years in good health and CMV-seronegative. Sequenced sample: PBMCs.

CDR3 amino acids: CASSKDRAYNSPLHF. The DNA of the CDR3 is TGTGCCAGCAGCAAGGACAGGGCCTATAATTCACCCCTCCACTTT. The V and J genes are TRBV9 and TRBJ1-6; 8 bases agree with TRBD1. V trimming: 4 bases; J trimming: 2 bases; junction bases outside the gene matches: 2. CDR1 SGDLS and CDR2 YYNGEE come from the germline V gene. The CDR3 sequence is 15 residues long.